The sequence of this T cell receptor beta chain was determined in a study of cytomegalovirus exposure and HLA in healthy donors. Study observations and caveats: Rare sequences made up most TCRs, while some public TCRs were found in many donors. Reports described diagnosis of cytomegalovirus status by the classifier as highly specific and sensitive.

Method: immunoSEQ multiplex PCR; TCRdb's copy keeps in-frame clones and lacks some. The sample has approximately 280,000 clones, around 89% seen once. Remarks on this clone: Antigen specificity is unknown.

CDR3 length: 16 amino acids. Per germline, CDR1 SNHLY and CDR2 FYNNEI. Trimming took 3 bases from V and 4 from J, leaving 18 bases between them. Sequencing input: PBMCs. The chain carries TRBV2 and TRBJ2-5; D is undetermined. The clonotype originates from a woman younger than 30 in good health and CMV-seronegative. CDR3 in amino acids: CASSDSPALAGETQYF. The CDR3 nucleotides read TGTGCCAGCAGTGATAGTCCCGCTCTTGCCGGAGAGACCCAGTACTTC. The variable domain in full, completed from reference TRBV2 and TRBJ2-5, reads EPEVTQTPSHQVTQMGQEVILRCVPISNHLYFYWYRQILGQKVEFLVSFYNNEISEKSEIFDDQFSVERPDGSNFTLKIRSTKLEDSAMYFCASSDSPALAGETQYFGPGTRLLVL.